The subject of this entry is one T cell receptor beta chain. This clone was counted once. Its antigen remains unidentified. Base qualities are not recorded, but no much larger clone differs from it by a single base. The immunoSEQ Assay, a bias-controlled multiplex PCR, was used to amplify TCRbeta CDR3 regions from genomic DNA. In the paper's pipeline: The number of nucleated cells in each sample was estimated from the amplification of reference gene primers within the assay. To quantify the absolute abundance of each unique TCRbeta CDR3 rearrangement, sequence reads were collapsed and filtered. For each sample, productive Simpson clonality was calculated as the square root of Simpson's diversity index across productive rearrangements. The table was pulled from immuneACCESS by TCRdb, which kept in-frame rearrangements only. Such tables lose some clones; where checked, under half of the loss comes from unresolved V genes, and the rest has no known cause. V and J calls and clone size are as listed in that table; D and trimming were resolved from the DNA. The sample contains roughly 78,000 clones, approximately 90% of them found a single time. The ten top clones hold just under 0.6% of the sample.

This sample was included in a study of blood T cell repertoires in COVID-19 (TCRdb year 2020). As for the study more broadly: The collaborator samples originated in the United States, Italy and Spain and spanned the acute and convalescent phases of COVID-19. The repertoires were made available in a free public database intended to serve as a resource for research on the immune response to SARS-CoV-2. Where HLA class I and class II types were available, the types were taken from metadata supplied by the sample provider, not from assay-based typing. Deeply sampled blood TCRbeta repertoires from subjects exposed to, actively infected with, or recovered from COVID-19 were included in the dataset. A de-identified subject ID, COVID-19 status, age in years and sex were almost always included in the sample metadata. The prospective study material was composed of cDNA or gDNA derived from T cells, B-cell-depleted T cells, or PBMCs. The samples were drawn from two sources: the first 160 participants of the ongoing ImmuneRACE study, and fewer than 1,500 subjects contributed by 6 global collaborators.

Trimming at the junction amounts to 5 bases on V and 7 bases on J, and the germline ends lie 15 bases apart. Reading the germline V gene gives CDR1 SGHTA and CDR2 FQGNSA. Its CDR3 holds 13 amino acids, cysteine through phenylalanine. Just the 39-base CDR3 DNA is kept, in frame starting at base 1. Whole blood was collected in K2EDTA tubes by collaborating institutions according to the institutions' own protocols. For TCRbeta analysis, collaborators shipped samples as frozen whole blood, isolated PBMCs, or DNA extracted from either of those sample types. Study-level results and caveats: The quantity of clinical and demographic metadata differed by source and by participant and was supplied without curation.

The chain joins TRBV7-2 to TRBJ2-7; a tentative D call is TRBD2 (6 bases match). The source material was peripheral blood. The TCR originated in a man between 60 and 75 years old with acute or convalescent COVID-19. The base sequence is TGTGCCAGCAGCAAAGAGGGAGGTCGGGAGCAGTACTTC. Protein translation: CASSKEGGREQYF.